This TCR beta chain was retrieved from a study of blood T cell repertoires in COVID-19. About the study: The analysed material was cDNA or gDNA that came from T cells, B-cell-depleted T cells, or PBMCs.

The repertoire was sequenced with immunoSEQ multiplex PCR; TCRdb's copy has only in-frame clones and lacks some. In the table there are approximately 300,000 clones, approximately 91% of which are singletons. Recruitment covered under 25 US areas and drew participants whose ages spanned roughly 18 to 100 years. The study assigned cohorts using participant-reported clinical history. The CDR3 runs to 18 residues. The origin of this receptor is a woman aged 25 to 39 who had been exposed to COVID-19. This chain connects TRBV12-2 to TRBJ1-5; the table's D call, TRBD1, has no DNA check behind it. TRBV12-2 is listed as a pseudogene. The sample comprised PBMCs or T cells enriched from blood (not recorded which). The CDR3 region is CASRLLARDREEDQPQHF. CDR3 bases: TGTGCAAGTCGCTTATTAGCCCGGGACAGGGAGGAGGATCAGCCCCAGCATTTT.